This T cell receptor beta chain stems from a study of blood T cell repertoires in COVID-19. Seattle patient enrollment occurred during active infection, with longitudinal follow-up thereafter. CDR1 and CDR2 (germline): SGDLS, YYNGEE. The CDR3 totals 15 residues. V shed 3 bases, J shed 4 bases, and the junction held 9 bases outside the gene matches. The repertoire was sequenced with immunoSEQ multiplex PCR; TCRdb's copy has only in-frame clones and lacks some. The data hold hundreds of thousands of clones, with around 89% observed a single time. The TCR was taken from a woman in her 30s with COVID-19, enrolled during active disease. The rearrangement uses TRBV9 and TRBJ1-2, with TRBD1 matching over 7 bases. The sequenced sample was peripheral blood. CDR3 bases: TGTGCCAGCAGCGCAGACGGGACAGAGGCCTATGGCTACACCTTC. Protein: CASSADGTEAYGYTF.